A selection of T cell receptor beta chains follows, all from one sample in a study of blood T cells in healthy people across ages. TCRdb analysed the 5' RACE reads with MiXCR anew, one entry per CDR3 protein. The sample contains fewer than 900,000 distinct CDR3 sequences, 36% of which appear only once. The sample was blood. These receptors came from a man between 18 and 35 years old in good health. CDR3s leave out the opening cysteine and the closing phenylalanine or tryptophan. For some rows the clone size is stated as once, few or many, or as a class when expanded; others skip it.

>TRBJ2-5|few|TRBV6-6
ASSYSPLAGGLETQY
>TRBJ2-1|.|TRBV12-3/TRBV12-4
ASSLADRGNEQF
>TRBJ2-4|few|TRBV20-1
SAETGKTDIQY
>TRBJ2-3|.|TRBV5-8
ASSLDIGQGRDTQY
>TRBJ2-1|.|TRBV7-2
ASTGREQF
>TRBJ1-1|.|TRBV5-1
ASSVQGLAEAF
>TRBJ1-6|few|TRBV7-8
ASSLLSDRGYSPLH
>TRBJ1-1|.|TRBV5-1
ASSLDTDPNTEAF
>TRBJ2-7|few|TRBV6-2/TRBV6-3
ASWSSNSYEQY
>TRBJ1-4|.|TRBV28
ASSFGGGTNEKLF
>TRBJ1-5|.|TRBV5-1
ASSLDPYSPAQPQH
>TRBJ2-3|.|TRBV12-3/TRBV12-4
ASRGLVGRDTQY
>TRBJ2-3|.|TRBV5-1
ASSPGSQADTQY
>TRBJ2-1|.|TRBV2
ASSEASWRGGYNEQF
>TRBJ2-7|.|TRBV6-2/TRBV6-3
ASSYSRETYEQY
>TRBJ2-5|.|TRBV5-1
ASSYQLAGRNQETQY
>TRBJ1-2|many|TRBV7-2
ASSRQGDYGYT
>TRBJ1-1|.|TRBV12-3/TRBV12-4
ASSFMSGGNTEAF
>.|few|TRBV4-3
ASSQDGRGAPYNEQY
>TRBJ2-3|.|TRBV3-1
ASSQEFTDPDTQY
>TRBJ1-1|.|TRBV6-2/TRBV6-3
ASIEGGTGNTEAF
>.|.|TRBV28
ASRWKGGQGYEQY
>TRBJ1-2|many|TRBV20-1
SARDGGGYT
>TRBJ2-3|.|TRBV6-6
ASSYSMVAGAVDTQY
>TRBJ1-3|.|TRBV4-1
ASSQDRSPGNTIY
>.|.|TRBV5-1
ASSFIDGDRSYREDYEQY
>TRBJ1-2|few|TRBV6-2/TRBV6-3
ASRREGAGSGYT
>TRBJ1-2|few|TRBV4-3
ASSYGGQHYGYT
>TRBJ2-3|.|TRBV10-3
AIKSSGGARSPDTQY
>TRBJ1-2|many|TRBV29-1
SVEEGGRAGTGYT
>TRBJ1-2|.|TRBV20-1
SARPTGGLGYGYT
>TRBJ2-3|few|TRBV2
ATSRQGGPDTQY
>TRBJ2-1|few|TRBV6-6
ASSYPAGLYNEQF
>TRBJ2-7|.|TRBV7-9
ASTRGDSYEQY
>TRBJ1-2|few|TRBV24-1
ATSDFNSDYT
>TRBJ1-3|.|TRBV15
AVGSSGNTIY